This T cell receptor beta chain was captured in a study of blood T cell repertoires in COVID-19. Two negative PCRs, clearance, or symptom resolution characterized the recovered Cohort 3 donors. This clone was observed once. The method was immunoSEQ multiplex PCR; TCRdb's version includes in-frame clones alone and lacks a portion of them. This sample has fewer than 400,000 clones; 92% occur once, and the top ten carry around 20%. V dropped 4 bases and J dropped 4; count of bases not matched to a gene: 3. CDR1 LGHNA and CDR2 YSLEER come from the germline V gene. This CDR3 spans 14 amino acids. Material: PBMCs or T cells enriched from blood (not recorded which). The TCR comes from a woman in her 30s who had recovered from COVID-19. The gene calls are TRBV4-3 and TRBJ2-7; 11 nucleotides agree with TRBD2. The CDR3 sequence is CASSLGLAGYEQYF. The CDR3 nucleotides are TGCGCCAGCAGCCTCGGACTAGCGGGTTACGAGCAGTACTTC.